The rows below give T cell receptor beta chains drawn from one sample of a study of T cell responses to AZD1222 COVID-19 vaccine. TCRdb keeps only in-frame clones here, not all; method: immunoSEQ multiplex PCR. Among roughly 120,000 clones listed, around 88% were seen once. This specimen was peripheral blood, taken 28 days after the second AZD1222 dose. Receptor source: an adult who received the AZD1222 COVID-19 vaccine. Each CDR3 is given without its conserved first and last residue.

V: TRBV7-8
J: TRBJ2-7
CDR3: ASTPGTGNEQY

V: TRBV12-3/TRBV12-4
J: TRBJ2-7
CDR3: ASSFGGYEQY

V: TRBV18
J: TRBJ2-1
CDR3: ASLQSGGDSYNEQF

V: TRBV5-4
J: TRBJ1-1
CDR3: ASSAKQGGNTEAF

V: TRBV2
J: TRBJ1-2
CDR3: ASTLGNYGYT

V: TRBV9
J: TRBJ2-3
CDR3: ASSVVGGGAFDTQY

V: TRBV5-5
J: TRBJ2-3
CDR3: ASSTTLARSTDTQY

V: TRBV4-1
J: TRBJ2-3
CDR3: ASSQVGLAGGTQY

V: TRBV11-3
J: TRBJ2-5
CDR3: ASSLGWTSGSAQETQY

V: TRBV25-1
J: TRBJ2-3
CDR3: ASSPIAGHGDTQY

V: TRBV23-1
J: TRBJ1-2
CDR3: ASSQSKALRCYT

V: TRBV18
J: TRBJ2-1
CDR3: ASSTLAGTGNNEQF

V: TRBV28
J: TRBJ1-1
CDR3: ASSLFQGAAEAF

V: TRBV7-9
J: TRBJ2-2
CDR3: ASSLTGRGRTGELF

V: TRBV4-1
J: TRBJ2-1
CDR3: ASSQDLAGGYNEQF

V: TRBV9
J: TRBJ2-7
CDR3: ASSVAGGIMLNEQY

V: TRBV29-1
J: TRBJ1-2
CDR3: SVDIGGVNYGYT

V: TRBV7-8
J: TRBJ2-1
CDR3: ASSLELEAYSVNEQF

V: TRBV10-2
J: TRBJ1-2
CDR3: ASRDRARGEYT

V: TRBV19
J: TRBJ1-3
CDR3: ASKEISSGGNTIY

V: TRBV28
J: TRBJ2-3
CDR3: ASSTRTQNTQY

V: TRBV15
J: TRBJ2-6
CDR3: ATSRESLGSGANVLT

V: TRBV5-6
J: TRBJ2-7
CDR3: ASSPGLAFHEQY

V: TRBV6-5
J: TRBJ2-7
CDR3: AVRNRGRVYEQY

V: TRBV19
J: TRBJ1-5
CDR3: ASSIRQDQYSNQPQH

V: TRBV7-3
J: TRBJ2-2
CDR3: ASSLFGGPESGELF

V: TRBV7-9
J: TRBJ2-7
CDR3: ASSLNFGAYEQY

V: TRBV24-1
J: TRBJ2-1
CDR3: ATSDSRPNEQF

V: TRBV28
J: TRBJ1-5
CDR3: ASSFLGTGGRQPQH

V: TRBV5-4
J: TRBJ1-1
CDR3: ASSLDRSDEAF

V: TRBV28
J: TRBJ2-7
CDR3: ASSLANSYEQY

V: TRBV5-5
J: TRBJ1-4
CDR3: ASGPLTERNEKLF

V: TRBV19
J: TRBJ1-2
CDR3: ATGPPNYGYT

V: TRBV5-1
J: TRBJ1-4
CDR3: ASSLSGTTNEKLF

V: TRBV4-3
J: TRBJ1-1
CDR3: ASSHRQGDEAF

V: TRBV2
J: TRBJ1-2
CDR3: ATWYRYGYT

V: TRBV5-1
J: TRBJ2-1
CDR3: ASSLTSGIPTGEQF

V: TRBV5-1
J: TRBJ2-7
CDR3: ASSGAGPYEQY

V: TRBV9
J: TRBJ1-1
CDR3: ASSRLQGANTEAF

V: TRBV28
J: TRBJ2-7
CDR3: ASSFSGATYEQY

V: TRBV2
J: TRBJ1-4
CDR3: ASRVQGVLNEKLF

V: TRBV11-2
J: TRBJ2-7
CDR3: ASSRDSPFYEQY

V: TRBV12-5
J: TRBJ1-2
CDR3: ASGPYSPLYGYT